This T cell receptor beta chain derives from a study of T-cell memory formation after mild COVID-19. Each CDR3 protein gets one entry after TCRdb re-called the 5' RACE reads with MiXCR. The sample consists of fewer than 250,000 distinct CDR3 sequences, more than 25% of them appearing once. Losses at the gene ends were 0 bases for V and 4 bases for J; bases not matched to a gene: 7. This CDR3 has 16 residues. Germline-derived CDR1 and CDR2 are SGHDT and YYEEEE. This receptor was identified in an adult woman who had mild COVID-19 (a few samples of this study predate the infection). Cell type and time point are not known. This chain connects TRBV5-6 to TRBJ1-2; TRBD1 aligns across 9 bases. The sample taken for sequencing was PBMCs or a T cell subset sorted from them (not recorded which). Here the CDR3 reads CASSLDRGLNPYGYTF. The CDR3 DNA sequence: TGTGCCAGCAGCTTGGACAGGGGGCTCAATCCCTATGGCTACACCTTC.